This T cell receptor beta chain originates from a study of blood T cell dynamics during melanoma immunotherapy. Study details: First-line therapy was either pembrolizumab or nivolumab with ipilimumab for metastatic melanoma.

Only in-frame clones appear in the TCRdb table, and some are missing; sequencing was by immunoSEQ multiplex PCR. The data contain 13,000 to 15,000 clones, approximately 88% of them seen just once; the ten biggest clones take up approximately 7.8%. The time point was: week 3, after first cycle of checkpoint inhibitor. The germline CDR1 and CDR2 sequences are SGHTA and FQGTGA. This CDR3 has 15 amino acids. V was cut by 5 bases and J by 4 bases, with 17 bases left in between. This specimen was blood, taken from a patient treated with checkpoint blockade. The chain joins TRBV7-3 to TRBJ2-5, with a weak D call TRBD1 (6 bases). The receptor was derived from a human donor with melanoma. CDR3 in amino acids: CASSVAGTRGETQYF. The CDR3, as DNA: TGTGCCAGCAGCGTGGCCGGGACACGAGGAGAGACCCAGTACTTC.